This T cell receptor (beta chain) was profiled in a study of blood T cells in healthy people across ages. Germline V gene sequence: CDR1 WSHSY, CDR2 SAAADI. CDR3 length: 15 amino acids. Trimming took 6 bases from V and 1 from J; bases not matched to a gene: 7. This clonotype was detected ten times or more. Its antigen is still unknown. The authors ran a second PCR of roughly 6 to 11 cycles using a sample-barcoded 5' primer and a J-beta primer mix. Tagging of each cDNA molecule was performed by a template-switch adaptor with 12 random nucleotides. TCRdb ran MiXCR on the 5' RACE reads and lists one entry per CDR3 protein. This sample carries roughly 1.5 million distinct CDR3 sequences, around 40% of them seen once, and the ten largest clones take about 4.1%. Whole-study findings and limits: Strong correlation existed between TCR beta diversity and naive T cell percentage.

The TCR comes from a woman under 30 in good health. The sequenced material came from blood. The chain joins TRBV10-2 to TRBJ2-3; the match to TRBD2 covers 7 bases. The CDR3 DNA is TGCGCCAGCAGCTACAGCGGGGCGCGCACAGATACGCAGTATTTT. It encodes CASSYSGARTDTQYF.